These 11 T cell receptor beta chains were all obtained from the same sample, sequenced in a study of blood T cell repertoires in COVID-19. Produced via immunoSEQ multiplex PCR; TCRdb's table is partial and in-frame only. Among approximately 25,000 clones listed, 81% were seen once. The sequenced sample was peripheral blood. These receptors were obtained from a woman in her 70s with COVID-19, enrolled during active disease.

The genes are TRBV6-2 or TRBV6-3 and TRBJ1-1, with D maybe TRBD1 (5 bases). V was pared by 6 bases and J by 0 bases, with 20 bases between. CDR1 is MNHEY and CDR2 is SVGEGT in the germline V gene. The CDR3 loop spans 17 amino acids. Written as DNA, the CDR3 is TGTGCCAGCAGCGGGGAGGGGCGGACCTTCATGAACACTGAAGCTTTCTTT. Amino acids: CASSGEGRTFMNTEAFF.

The CDR3: CASTSQGGHEQFF. CDR3 nucleotides: TGTGCCAGCACCTCCCAGGGGGGACATGAGCAGTTCTTC. The chain carries TRBV12-3 or TRBV12-4 and TRBJ2-1; D is perhaps TRBD1 (7 bases). Trimming removed 7 bases at V and 8 bases at J, with 15 bases between. The CDR3 is 13 residues long.

This chain uses TRBV19 with TRBJ2-1; TRBD1 is a possible D gene (5 bases). With 5 bases removed from V and 7 bases from J, the gap between germline ends came to 15 bases. There are 14 residues in the CDR3. CDR1 and CDR2 (germline): LNHDA, SQIVND (reference sequence). The CDR3 nucleotides read TGTGCCAGTAGTCCACGTACAGGTAGAAATGAGCAGTTCTTC. Its protein is CASSPRTGRNEQFF. Based on the CDR3 plus reference TRBV19 and TRBJ2-1, the full variable domain is DGGITQSPKYLFRKEGQNVTLSCEQNLNHDAMYWYRQDPGQGLRLIYYSQIVNDFQKGDIAEGYSVSREKKESFPLTVTSAQKNPTAFYLCASSPRTGRNEQFFGPGTRLTVL.

This clone came up a few times. The chain combines TRBV6-5 with TRBJ1-1; the D gene is possibly TRBD1 (5 bases). The V end lost 5 bases, the J end lost 7 bases, and 20 bases lay between the germline ends. The CDR3 covers 15 residues. From germline, CDR1 is MNHEY and CDR2 SVGAGI. The CDR3 reads CASSPRTGTSIEAFF. In DNA form, the CDR3 reads TGTGCCAGCAGTCCCCGGACCGGGACTTCAATTGAAGCTTTCTTT.

This clone was observed once. Germline is not matched at one junction end, which may reflect a read error. The gene calls are TRBV7-6 and TRBJ1-4; weak D call: TRBD1 (5 bases). Germline V gene lookup returns CDR1 SGHVS and CDR2 FNYEAQ. The CDR3 extends over 11 amino acids. CDR3 bases: TGTGCCAGCAGCTTCGGGGGTCAGGTCCTTTTT. Translation gives CASSFGGQVLF.

This clone came up once. The chain uses TRBV29-1 and TRBJ1-3; D is uncertain. CDR1 SQVTM and CDR2 ANQGSEA come from the germline V gene. V was cut by 0 bases and J by 2 bases, with 8 bases left in between. The CDR3 spans 14 residues. CDR3 region: CSVEDSGAGNTIYF. CDR3 DNA: TGCAGCGTTGAAGATTCCGGGGCTGGAAACACCATATATTTT.

The V gene is TRBV7-3, the J gene TRBJ2-1, with 12 positions matching TRBD1. CDR3 size: 15 residues. V lost 3 bases and J lost 9; bases outside the gene matches: 6. Germline V lookup: CDR1 SGHTA, CDR2 FQGTGA. The CDR3: CASSLGQGAYGEQFF. The CDR3 DNA sequence: TGTGCCAGCAGCTTGGGACAGGGGGCTTACGGTGAGCAGTTCTTC.

The chain recombines TRBV27 with TRBJ2-2; D is possibly TRBD1 (5 bases). This CDR3 has 14 amino acids. Germline lookup yields CDR1 MNHEY and CDR2 SMNVEV (reference sequence). V shed 3 bases and J shed 1 base, with 6 bases lying between them. The CDR3 DNA sequence: TGTGCCAGCAGTTTCAGGGAGAACACCGGGGAGCTGTTTTTT. It translates to CASSFRENTGELFF.

The chain uses TRBV6-4 and TRBJ2-3, with 7 bases that match TRBD1. Germline V CDR1 and CDR2: MRHNA, SNTAGT. The length of the CDR3 is 16 residues. With V trimmed by 9 bases and J by 6 bases, 18 bases remained unmatched. CDR3 residues: CASITLRGLRSDTQYF. CDR3 nucleotides: TGTGCCAGTATCACTCTGAGGGGGCTCCGATCCGATACGCAGTATTTT.

The chain employs TRBV7-9 and TRBJ1-1; D remains unclear. This CDR3 spans 14 amino acids. Trimming stripped 1 base from V and 2 bases from J, with 8 bases between. Germline CDR1 and CDR2: SEHNR and FQNEAQ (reference sequence). The DNA of the CDR3 is TGTGCCAGCAGCTTAGGTTTGCGAAACACTGAAGCTTTCTTT. Translation: CASSLGLRNTEAFF.

The V gene is TRBV4-3, the J gene TRBJ1-2; 7 nucleotides align to TRBD1. The CDR3 runs 14 residues. Germline V CDR1 and CDR2: LGHNA, YSLEER. V lost 2 bases to trimming and J lost 4 bases; unmatched junction nucleotides: 4. The CDR3, as DNA: TGCGCCAGCAGCCAACAGCAGGGGGGCTATGGCTACACCTTC. It encodes CASSQQQGGYGYTF.